What follows describes a single TCR beta chain. Its antigen is undetermined. The sorted conventional CD4+ T cells were CD25-low and CD127-high, with genomic DNA sequenced. The sample is drawn from a study of regulatory and conventional T cells in RAG deficiency. The study, taken as a whole, reports: Treg unique TCR beta sequences were about 100-fold fewer in Omenn syndrome and CID/AS patients than controls. Patient subsets had shorter CDR3s; Omenn Treg-Tconv overlap exceeded 90%.

V shed 6 bases, J shed 5 bases, and the junction held 6 bases outside the gene matches. Germline V CDR1 and CDR2: ENHRY, SYGVKD. CDR3 length: 14 amino acids. Only in-frame clones appear in the TCRdb table, and some are missing; sequencing was by immunoSEQ multiplex PCR. The data contain 25,000 to 30,000 clones, about 96% of them singletons. The data also belong to a second study, concerning regulatory T cells. As that report states: Primers: 52 TRBV forward and 13 TRBJ reverse. In patients, unique TRB V-J pairs were restricted and V/J usage skewed, especially in Tregs.

The chain is built from TRBV10-3 and TRBJ2-1, with 8 bases fitting TRBD2. The origin of this receptor is a human donor in good health. Source material: CD25- CD4+ T cells sorted from blood. The CDR3 sequence is CAIRAGGRDNEQFF. CDR3 sequence (DNA): TGTGCCATCAGGGCGGGGGGCCGTGACAATGAGCAGTTCTTC.